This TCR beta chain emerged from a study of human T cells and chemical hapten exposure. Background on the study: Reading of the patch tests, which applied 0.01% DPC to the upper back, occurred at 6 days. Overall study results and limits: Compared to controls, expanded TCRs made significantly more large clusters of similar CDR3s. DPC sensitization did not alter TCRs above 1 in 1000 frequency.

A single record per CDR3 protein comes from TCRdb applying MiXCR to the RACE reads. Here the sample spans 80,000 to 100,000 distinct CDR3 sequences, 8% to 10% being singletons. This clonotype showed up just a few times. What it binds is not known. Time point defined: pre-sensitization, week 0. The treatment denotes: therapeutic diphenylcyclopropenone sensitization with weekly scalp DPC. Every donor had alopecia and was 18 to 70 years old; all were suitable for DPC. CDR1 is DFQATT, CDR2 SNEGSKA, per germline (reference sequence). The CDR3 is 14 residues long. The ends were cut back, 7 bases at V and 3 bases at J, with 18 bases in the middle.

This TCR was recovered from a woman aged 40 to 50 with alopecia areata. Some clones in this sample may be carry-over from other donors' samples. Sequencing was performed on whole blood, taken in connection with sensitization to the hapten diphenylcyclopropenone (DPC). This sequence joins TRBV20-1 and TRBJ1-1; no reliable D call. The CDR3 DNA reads TGCAGTGTGGGAGGCTTTAGGTGGGACACTGAAGCTTTCTTT. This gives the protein CSVGGFRWDTEAFF.